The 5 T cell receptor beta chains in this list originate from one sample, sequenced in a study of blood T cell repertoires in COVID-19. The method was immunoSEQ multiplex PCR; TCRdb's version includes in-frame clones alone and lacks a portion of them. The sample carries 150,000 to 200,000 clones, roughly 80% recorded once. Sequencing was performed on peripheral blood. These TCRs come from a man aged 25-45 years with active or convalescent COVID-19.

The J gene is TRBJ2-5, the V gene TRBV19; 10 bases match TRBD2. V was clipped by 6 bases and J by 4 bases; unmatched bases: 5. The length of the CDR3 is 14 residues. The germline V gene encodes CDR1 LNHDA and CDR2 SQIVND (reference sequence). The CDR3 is CASSLAGAGETQYF. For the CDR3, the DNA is TGTGCCAGTAGCCTAGCGGGAGCAGGAGAGACCCAGTACTTC.

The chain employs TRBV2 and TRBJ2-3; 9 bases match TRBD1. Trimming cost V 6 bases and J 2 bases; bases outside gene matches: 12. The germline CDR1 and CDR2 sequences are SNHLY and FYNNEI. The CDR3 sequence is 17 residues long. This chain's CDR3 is CASRAGTGTRYTDTQYF. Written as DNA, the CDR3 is TGTGCCAGCAGGGCCGGGACAGGGACTCGGTACACAGATACGCAGTATTTT.

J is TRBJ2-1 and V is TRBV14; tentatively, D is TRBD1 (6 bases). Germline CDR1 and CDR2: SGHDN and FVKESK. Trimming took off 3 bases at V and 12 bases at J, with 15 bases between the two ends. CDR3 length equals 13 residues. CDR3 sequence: CASSQAWVGGQFF. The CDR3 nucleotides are TGTGCCAGCAGCCAGGCGTGGGTAGGGGGGCAGTTCTTC. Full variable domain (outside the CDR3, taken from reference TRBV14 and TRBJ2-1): EAGVTQFPSHSVIEKGQTVTLRCDPISGHDNLYWYRRVMGKEIKFLLHFVKESKQDESGMPNNRFLAERTGGTYSTLKVQPAELEDSGVYFCASSQAWVGGQFFGPGTRLTVL.

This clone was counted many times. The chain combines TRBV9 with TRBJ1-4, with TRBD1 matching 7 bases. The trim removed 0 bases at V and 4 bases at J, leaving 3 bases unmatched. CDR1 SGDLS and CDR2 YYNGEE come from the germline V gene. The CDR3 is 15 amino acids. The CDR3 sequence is CASSVGGQHNEKLFF. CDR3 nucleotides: TGTGCCAGCAGCGTAGGGGGACAGCATAATGAAAAACTGTTTTTT.

The CDR3 protein is CASTLQGGANTEAFF. CDR3 DNA sequence: TGTGCCAGCACCCTACAGGGTGGCGCGAACACTGAAGCTTTCTTT. The chain employs TRBV6-5 and TRBJ1-1, with D perhaps TRBD1 (6 bases). From germline, CDR1 is MNHEY and CDR2 SVGAGI. The length of the CDR3 is 15 residues. Trimming took off 7 bases at V and 1 base at J, with 16 bases between the two ends.